Shown below are 11 T cell receptor beta chains from a single sample sequenced in a study of tumor-infiltrating lymphocytes in primary liver carcinoma (dated by TCRdb to the late 2010s). Total RNA and DNA were co-extracted from roughly 18-30 mg of bulk tissue with the AllPrep DNA/RNA mini kit, without cell sorting. Sequenced on an Illumina HiSeq 2500. A constant-region primer and ProtoScript II reverse transcriptase were used to reverse-transcribe TCRbeta-specific cDNA from approximately 550 ng total RNA. TCRbeta libraries were built with three nested multiplex PCR rounds, a slightly modified ARM-PCR procedure. Multiplex TRBV1-TRBV30 forward primers and a Cbeta reverse primer were used in the first two PCR rounds, each of which was run for about 10 cycles. The public reads were reprocessed in TCRdb via fastp at Q25 and MiXCR, keeping in-frame beta chains. Entries are consolidated by CDR3 protein sequence, retaining the most common genes and DNA. This sample is represented by roughly 50,000 distinct CDR3 sequences; about three quarters of them were singletons. In total, the top ten clones hold around 25% of the sample.

Sequencing used liver tumor tissue from sampling region 2. Per the publication, the cell subset or site label means: tumor region T2, inferior pole. The receptors originated from a man aged 35-49 years with primary liver carcinoma and hepatitis B virus infection.

About this clonotype itself: Germline is not matched at one junction end, which may reflect a read error. The V call is TRBV29-1, the J call TRBJ2-7, with D possibly TRBD2 on 5 matching bases. The CDR3 contains 13 residues. Per the germline V gene, CDR1 is SQVTM and CDR2 is ANQGSEA. CDR3: CNVGSGASHEQYF. CDR3 nucleotide sequence: TGTAACGTTGGAAGCGGCGCGTCCCACGAGCAGTACTTC.

This clonotype was detected a few times. The V and J genes are TRBV6-1 and TRBJ2-7; D remains ambiguous. V was cut by 6 bases and J by 6 bases, with 12 bases left in between. Germline V gene data show CDR1 as MNHNS and CDR2 as SASEGT. The length of the CDR3 is 12 residues. The CDR3 region has the DNA TGTGCCAGCAGAGAAATCAGGCGCGAGCAGTACTTC. It specifies CASREIRREQYF.

Note on this clonotype: A junction end diverges from the germline sequence, so it may reflect a read error. This chain connects TRBV10-1 to TRBJ2-2; D could derive from TRBD1 or TRBD2 (5 bases each). The CDR3 has 15 residues. CDR1 WNHNN and CDR2 SYGVQD come from the germline V gene (reference sequence). CDR3 nucleotide sequence: TGCGCCAGCAGTGAAGTCGGGACGAACACAGGGGAGCTGTTTTTT. Its translation is CASSEVGTNTGELFF.

Concerning this clonotype itself: Its ends do not fully match the called genes, so a read error is possible. This chain uses TRBV14 with TRBJ1-1; no clear D. CDR3 size: 12 residues. Germline CDR1 SGHDN, CDR2 FVKESK. CDR3 sequence: CASSHAQAETFF. Written as DNA, the CDR3 is TGTGCCAGCAGCCATGCCCAGGCTGAAACTTTCTTT.

Points on this clonotype: Its ends do not fully match the called genes, so a read error is possible. The CDR3 DNA is TGCAGCGCTGGTGGGAGGACCGCTGAGACCCGGTACTTC. It yields the protein CSAGGRTAETRYF. The V call is TRBV29-1, the J call TRBJ2-5; a weak D match, TRBD2 (6 bases). There are 13 residues in the CDR3. Germline V lookup: CDR1 SQVTM, CDR2 ANQGSEA.

This clonotype is large. V usage is TRBV11-2 and J usage is TRBJ2-7, with a tentative D call TRBD1 (6 bases). With 0 bases removed from V and 0 bases from J, the gap between germline ends came to 15 bases. CDR3 length: 17 residues. Germline CDR1 reads SGHAT; CDR2 reads FQNNGV. The DNA of the CDR3 is TGTGCCAGCAGCTTAGACTTCGGGACACCCAGCTCCTACGAGCAGTACTTC. Translation: CASSLDFGTPSSYEQYF. Looking up the rest from reference TRBV11-2 and TRBJ2-7 gives the full variable domain: EAGVAQSPRYKIIEKRQSVAFWCNPISGHATLYWYQQILGQGPKLLIQFQNNGVVDDSQLPKDRFSAERLKGVDSTLKIQPAKLEDSAVYLCASSLDFGTPSSYEQYFGPGTRLTVT.

The CDR3 bases are TGTGCCAGCAGTGAAGTTTTAGGAGAGAGCCAGCCCCAGCATTTT. It translates to CASSEVLGESQPQHF. The chain uses TRBV6-1 and TRBJ1-5; D call uncertain. Trimming took 1 base from V and 7 from J, leaving 14 bases between them. Germline V gives CDR1 MNHNS, CDR2 SASEGT. This CDR3 spans 15 amino acids.

The chain is built from TRBV11-2 and TRBJ2-1; D ambiguous. The CDR3 consists of 13 residues. Germline V CDR1 and CDR2: SGHAT, FQNNGV. Deletions cut 10 bases from V and 11 bases from J, with 21 bases between. The CDR3 DNA follows: TGTGCCACCGGCTTAAATGATGCCTATAAGCAGTTCTTC. Protein sequence: CATGLNDAYKQFF.

A word on this clonotype: One end of the junction is discordant with germline, which a read error may explain. The CDR3 here is CARSLREQETQYF. CDR3 in DNA: TGTGCCAGGAGCTTGAGGGAGCAAGAGACCCAGTACTTC. The chain has TRBV5-4 and TRBJ2-5; maybe TRBD2 (5 bases). Germline CDR1 SGHNT, CDR2 YYREEE (reference sequence). This CDR3 contains 13 residues.

Notes on this clonotype: A read error may produce the germline difference seen at one junction end. The V gene is TRBV4-2, the J gene TRBJ2-7, with D tentatively TRBD1 (6 bases). Germline CDR1 and CDR2: LGHNA and YNFKEQ. The length of the CDR3 is 15 residues. This CDR3 is CDSGPGLAGDYEQYF. The CDR3 DNA reads as TGTGACAGCGGACCCGGGCTGGCAGGGGACTACGAGCAGTACTTC.

A word on this clonotype: Germline is not matched at one junction end, which may reflect a read error. This chain uses TRBV11-2 with TRBJ2-3; maybe TRBD2 (6 bases). Germline V gene sequence: CDR1 SGHAT, CDR2 FQNNGV. This CDR3 region has 16 residues. In nucleotides, the CDR3 is TGTGCTAGCAGCACCCCGATTAGCGGCAGCACAGATACGCAGTATTTT. Protein sequence: CASSTPISGSTDTQYF.